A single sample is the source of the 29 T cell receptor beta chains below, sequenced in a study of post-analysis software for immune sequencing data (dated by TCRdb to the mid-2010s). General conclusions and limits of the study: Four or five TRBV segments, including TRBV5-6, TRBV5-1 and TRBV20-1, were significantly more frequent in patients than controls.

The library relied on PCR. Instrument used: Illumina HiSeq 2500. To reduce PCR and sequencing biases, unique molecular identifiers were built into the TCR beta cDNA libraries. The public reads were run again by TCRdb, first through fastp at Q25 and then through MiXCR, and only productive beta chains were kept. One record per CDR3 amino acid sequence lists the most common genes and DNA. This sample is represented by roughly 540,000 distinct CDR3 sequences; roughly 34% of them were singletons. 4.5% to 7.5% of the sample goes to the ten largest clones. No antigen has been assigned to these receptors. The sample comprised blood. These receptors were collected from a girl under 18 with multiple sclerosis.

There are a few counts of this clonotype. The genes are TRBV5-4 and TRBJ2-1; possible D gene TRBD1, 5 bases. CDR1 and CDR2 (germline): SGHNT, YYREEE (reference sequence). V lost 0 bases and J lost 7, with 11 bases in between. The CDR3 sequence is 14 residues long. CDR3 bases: TGTGCCAGCAGCTTGGCGCCGACAGCTAATGAGCAGTTCTTC. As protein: CASSLAPTANEQFF.

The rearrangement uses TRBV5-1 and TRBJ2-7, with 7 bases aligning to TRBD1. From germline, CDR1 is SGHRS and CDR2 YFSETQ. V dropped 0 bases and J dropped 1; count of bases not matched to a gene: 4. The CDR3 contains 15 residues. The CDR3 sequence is CASSLEQGTSYEQYF. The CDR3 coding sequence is TGCGCCAGCAGCTTGGAACAGGGGACATCCTACGAGCAGTACTTC.

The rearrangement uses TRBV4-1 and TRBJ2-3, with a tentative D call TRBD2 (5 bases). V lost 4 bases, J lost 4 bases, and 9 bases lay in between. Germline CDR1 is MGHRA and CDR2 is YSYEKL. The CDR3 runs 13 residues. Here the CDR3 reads CASSRENPDTQYF. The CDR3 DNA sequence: TGCGCCAGCAGCCGGGAGAACCCAGATACGCAGTATTTT.

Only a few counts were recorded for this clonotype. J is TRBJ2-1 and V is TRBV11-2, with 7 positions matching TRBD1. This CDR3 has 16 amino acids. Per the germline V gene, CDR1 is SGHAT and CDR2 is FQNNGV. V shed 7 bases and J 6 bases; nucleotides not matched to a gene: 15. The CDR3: CASTLGLGTDPNEQFF. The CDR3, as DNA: TGTGCCAGCACCCTGGGCTTGGGGACAGACCCCAATGAGCAGTTCTTC.

CDR3 DNA: TGTGCCAGCAGTGCAGGACGGATTAGCACAGATACGCAGTATTTT. Translated, it gives CASSAGRISTDTQYF. The V gene is TRBV6-1, the J gene TRBJ2-3; D gene unclear. Germline CDR1 and CDR2: MNHNS and SASEGT. This CDR3 has 15 amino acids. Between the trimmed V and J ends, which lost 4 bases and 0 bases, there was a span of 11 bases.

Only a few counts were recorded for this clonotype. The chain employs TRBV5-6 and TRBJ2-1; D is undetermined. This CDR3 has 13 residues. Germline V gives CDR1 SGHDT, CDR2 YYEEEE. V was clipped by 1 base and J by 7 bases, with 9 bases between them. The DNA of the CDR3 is TGTGCCAGCAGCTTGCCTCCCAGGAATGAGCAGTTCTTC. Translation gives CASSLPPRNEQFF.

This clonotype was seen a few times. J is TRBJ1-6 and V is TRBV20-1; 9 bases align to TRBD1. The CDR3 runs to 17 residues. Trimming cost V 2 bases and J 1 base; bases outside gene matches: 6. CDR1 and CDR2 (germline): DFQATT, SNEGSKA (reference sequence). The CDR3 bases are TGCAGTGCTAGATGGGGACAGGGTCAGTCCTATAATTCACCCCTCCACTTT. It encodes CSARWGQGQSYNSPLHF.

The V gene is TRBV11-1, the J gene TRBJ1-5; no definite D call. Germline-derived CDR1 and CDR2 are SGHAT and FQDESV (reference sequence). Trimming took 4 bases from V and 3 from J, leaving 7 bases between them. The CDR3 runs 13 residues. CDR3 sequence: CASSYGLNQPQHF. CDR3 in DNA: TGTGCCAGCAGCTACGGCCTCAATCAGCCCCAGCATTTT.

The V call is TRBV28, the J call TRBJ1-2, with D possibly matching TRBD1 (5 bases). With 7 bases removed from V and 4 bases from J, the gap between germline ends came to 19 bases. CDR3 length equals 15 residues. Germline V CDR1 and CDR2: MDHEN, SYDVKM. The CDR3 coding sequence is TGTGCCAGCACCGTCGAAGGGGATTTGGTCTATGGCTACACCTTC. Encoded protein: CASTVEGDLVYGYTF.

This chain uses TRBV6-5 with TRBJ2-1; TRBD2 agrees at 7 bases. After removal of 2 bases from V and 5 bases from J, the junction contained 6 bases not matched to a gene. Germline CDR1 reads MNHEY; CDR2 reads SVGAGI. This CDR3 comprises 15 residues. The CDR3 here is CASSYGGGTHNEQFF. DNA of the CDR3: TGTGCCAGCAGTTACGGCGGGGGAACCCACAATGAGCAGTTCTTC.

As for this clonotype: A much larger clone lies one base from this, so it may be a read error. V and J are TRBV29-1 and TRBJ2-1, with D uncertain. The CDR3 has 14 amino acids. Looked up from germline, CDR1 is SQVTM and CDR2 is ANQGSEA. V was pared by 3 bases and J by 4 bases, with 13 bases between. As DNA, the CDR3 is TGCAGCGTTGAGATCGACGGTAGTTACAATGAGCAGTTCTTC. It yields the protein CSVEIDGSYNEQFF.

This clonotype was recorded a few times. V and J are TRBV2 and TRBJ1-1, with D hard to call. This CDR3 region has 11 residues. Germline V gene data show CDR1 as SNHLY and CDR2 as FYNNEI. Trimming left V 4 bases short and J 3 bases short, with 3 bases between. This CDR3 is CASSGDTEAFF. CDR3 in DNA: TGTGCCAGCAGTGGGGACACTGAAGCTTTCTTT.

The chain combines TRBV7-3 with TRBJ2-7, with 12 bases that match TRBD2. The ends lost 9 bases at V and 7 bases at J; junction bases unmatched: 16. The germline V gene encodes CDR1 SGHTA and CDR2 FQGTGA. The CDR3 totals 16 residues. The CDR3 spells CASSRSSGGDNNEQYF. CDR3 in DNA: TGTGCCAGTAGTCGATCTAGCGGGGGGGACAACAATGAGCAGTACTTC.

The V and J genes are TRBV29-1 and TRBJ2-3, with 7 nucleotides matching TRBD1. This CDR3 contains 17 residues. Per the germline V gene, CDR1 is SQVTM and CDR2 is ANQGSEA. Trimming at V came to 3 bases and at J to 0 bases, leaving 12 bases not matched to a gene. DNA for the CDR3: TGCAGCGTTGACCGCCCCGCTCCGGGACAGAGCACAGATACGCAGTATTTT. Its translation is CSVDRPAPGQSTDTQYF.

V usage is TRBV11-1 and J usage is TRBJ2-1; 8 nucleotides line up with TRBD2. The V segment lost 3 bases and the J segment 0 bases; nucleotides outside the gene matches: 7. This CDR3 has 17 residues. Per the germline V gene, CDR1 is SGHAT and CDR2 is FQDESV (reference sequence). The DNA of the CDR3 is TGTGCCAGCAGCTTCGGGGGGGCCACTTCCTCCTACAATGAGCAGTTCTTC. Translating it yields CASSFGGATSSYNEQFF.

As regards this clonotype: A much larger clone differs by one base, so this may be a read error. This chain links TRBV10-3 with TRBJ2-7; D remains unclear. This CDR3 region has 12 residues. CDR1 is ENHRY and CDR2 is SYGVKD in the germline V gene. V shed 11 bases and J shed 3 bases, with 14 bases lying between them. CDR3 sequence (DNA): TGTGCCTTCGGCCCCCGTGTCTACGAGCAGTACTTC. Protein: CAFGPRVYEQYF.

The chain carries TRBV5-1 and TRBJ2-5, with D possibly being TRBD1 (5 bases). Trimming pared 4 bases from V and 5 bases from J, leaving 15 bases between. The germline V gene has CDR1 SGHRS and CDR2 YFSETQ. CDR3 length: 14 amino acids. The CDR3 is CASSGAGFGETQYF. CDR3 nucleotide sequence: TGCGCCAGCAGCGGAGCAGGGTTCGGTGAGACCCAGTACTTC.

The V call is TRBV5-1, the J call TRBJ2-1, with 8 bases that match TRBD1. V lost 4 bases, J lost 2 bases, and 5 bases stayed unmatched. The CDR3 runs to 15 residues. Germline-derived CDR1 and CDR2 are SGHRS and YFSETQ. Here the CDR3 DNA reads TGCGCCAGCAGCGCCCGACAGGGGACCTACAATGAGCAGTTCTTC. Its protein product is CASSARQGTYNEQFF.

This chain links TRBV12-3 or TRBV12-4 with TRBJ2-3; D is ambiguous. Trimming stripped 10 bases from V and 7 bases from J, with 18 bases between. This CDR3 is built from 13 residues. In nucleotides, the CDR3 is TGTGCCATCCAAAGAGGCGTGGAAAATACGCAGTATTTT. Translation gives CAIQRGVENTQYF.

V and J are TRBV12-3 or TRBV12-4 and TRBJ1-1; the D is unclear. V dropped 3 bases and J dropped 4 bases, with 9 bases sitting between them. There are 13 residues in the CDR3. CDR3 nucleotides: TGTGCCAGCAGTTTTCTTGTATCCACTGAAGCTTTCTTT. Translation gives CASSFLVSTEAFF.

Here the CDR3 reads CASSSRQASRTGYTF. Here the CDR3 DNA reads TGTGCCAGCAGTAGCCGACAGGCTAGTAGGACTGGCTACACCTTC. This chain uses TRBV6-6 with TRBJ1-2; a weak D match, TRBD1 (6 bases). Germline-derived CDR1 and CDR2 are MNHNY and SVGAGI (reference sequence). V was cut by 5 bases and J by 7 bases, with 20 bases left in between. This CDR3 has 15 amino acids.

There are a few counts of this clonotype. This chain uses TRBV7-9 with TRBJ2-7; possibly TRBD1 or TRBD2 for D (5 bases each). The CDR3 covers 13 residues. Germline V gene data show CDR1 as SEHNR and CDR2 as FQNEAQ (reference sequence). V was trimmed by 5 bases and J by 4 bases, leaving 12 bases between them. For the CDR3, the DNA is TGTGCCAGCAGCCCCCCCTGGGGGTACGAGCAGTACTTC. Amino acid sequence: CASSPPWGYEQYF.

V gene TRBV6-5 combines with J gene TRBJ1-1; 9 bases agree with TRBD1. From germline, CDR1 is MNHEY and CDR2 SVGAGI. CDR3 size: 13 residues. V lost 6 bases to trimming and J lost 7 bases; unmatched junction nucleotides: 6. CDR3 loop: CASRQGASGEAFF. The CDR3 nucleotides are TGTGCCAGCAGACAGGGGGCGTCGGGTGAAGCTTTCTTT.

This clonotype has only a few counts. As DNA, the CDR3 is TGTGCCAGCAGGACCGGGACAGGGACCCACGAGCAGTACTTC. Its translation: CASRTGTGTHEQYF. This chain uses TRBV12-3 or TRBV12-4 with TRBJ2-7; 9 nucleotides match TRBD1. The CDR3 runs to 14 residues. V lost 6 bases to trimming and J lost 5 bases; unmatched junction nucleotides: 8.

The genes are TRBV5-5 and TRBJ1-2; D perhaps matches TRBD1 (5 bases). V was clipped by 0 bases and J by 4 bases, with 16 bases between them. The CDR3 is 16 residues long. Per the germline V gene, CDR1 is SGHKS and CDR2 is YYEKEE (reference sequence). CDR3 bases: TGTGCCAGCAGCTTGGGGGTAGGGGCGCCCACCTATGGCTACACCTTC. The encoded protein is CASSLGVGAPTYGYTF.

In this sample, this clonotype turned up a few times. The DNA of the CDR3 is TGTGCCAGCAGTCACAGGGACGGTAGGTGGAATGAGCAGTTCTTC. It specifies CASSHRDGRWNEQFF. V gene TRBV6-6 combines with J gene TRBJ2-1; D is perhaps TRBD1 (6 bases). Trimming pared 5 bases from V and 7 bases from J, leaving 18 bases between. CDR1 and CDR2 (germline): MNHNY, SVGAGI (reference sequence). The CDR3 length is 15 residues.

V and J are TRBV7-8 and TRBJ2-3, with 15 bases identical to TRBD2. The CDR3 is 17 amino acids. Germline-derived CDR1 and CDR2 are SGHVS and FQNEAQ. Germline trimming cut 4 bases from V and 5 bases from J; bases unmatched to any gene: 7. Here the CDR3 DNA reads TGTGCCAGCAGCTCAGGACTAGCGGGGGGGCCCTTAGATACGCAGTATTTT. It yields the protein CASSSGLAGGPLDTQYF.

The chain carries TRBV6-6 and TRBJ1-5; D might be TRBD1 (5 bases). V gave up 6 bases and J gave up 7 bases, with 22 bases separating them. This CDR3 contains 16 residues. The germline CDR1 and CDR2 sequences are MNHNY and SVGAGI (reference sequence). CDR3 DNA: TGTGCCAGCAGCCCCCCCGATTCGGGACGATGGCAGCCCCAGCATTTT. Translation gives CASSPPDSGRWQPQHF.

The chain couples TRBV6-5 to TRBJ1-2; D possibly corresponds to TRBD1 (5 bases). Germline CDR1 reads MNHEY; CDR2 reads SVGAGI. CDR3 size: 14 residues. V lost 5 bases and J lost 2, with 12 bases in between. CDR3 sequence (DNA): TGTGCCAGCAGTGCACGGGGGACCAACTATGGCTACACCTTC. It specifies CASSARGTNYGYTF.